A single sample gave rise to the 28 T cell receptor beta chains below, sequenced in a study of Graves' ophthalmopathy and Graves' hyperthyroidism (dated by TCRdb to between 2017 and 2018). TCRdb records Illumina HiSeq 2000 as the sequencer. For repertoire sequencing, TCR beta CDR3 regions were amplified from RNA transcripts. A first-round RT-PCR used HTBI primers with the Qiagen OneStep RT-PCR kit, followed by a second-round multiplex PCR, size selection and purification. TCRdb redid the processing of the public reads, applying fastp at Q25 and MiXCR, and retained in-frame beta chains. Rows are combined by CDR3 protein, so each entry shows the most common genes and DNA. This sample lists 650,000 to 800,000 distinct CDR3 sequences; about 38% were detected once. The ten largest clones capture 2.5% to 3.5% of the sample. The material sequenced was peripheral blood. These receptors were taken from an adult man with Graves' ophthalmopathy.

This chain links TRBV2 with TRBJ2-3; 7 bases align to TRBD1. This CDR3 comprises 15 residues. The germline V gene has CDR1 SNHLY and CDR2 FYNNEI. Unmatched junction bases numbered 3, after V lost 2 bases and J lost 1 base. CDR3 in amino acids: CASSELGTGTDTQYF. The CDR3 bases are TGTGCCAGCAGTGAACTCGGGACAGGCACAGATACGCAGTATTTT.

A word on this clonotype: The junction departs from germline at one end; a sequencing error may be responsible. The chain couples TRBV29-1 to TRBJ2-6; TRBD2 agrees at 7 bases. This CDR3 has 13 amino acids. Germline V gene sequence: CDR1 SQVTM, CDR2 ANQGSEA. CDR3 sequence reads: CSVDHSGGNVLTF. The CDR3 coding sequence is TGCAGCGTTGATCATTCGGGGGGCAACGTCCTGACTTTC.

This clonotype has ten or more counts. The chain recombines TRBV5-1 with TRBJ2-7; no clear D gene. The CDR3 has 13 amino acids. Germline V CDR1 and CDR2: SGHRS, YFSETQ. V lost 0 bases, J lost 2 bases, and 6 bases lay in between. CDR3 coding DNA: TGCGCCAGCAGCTTGGAGGCAGCCTACGAGCAGTACTTC. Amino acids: CASSLEAAYEQYF.

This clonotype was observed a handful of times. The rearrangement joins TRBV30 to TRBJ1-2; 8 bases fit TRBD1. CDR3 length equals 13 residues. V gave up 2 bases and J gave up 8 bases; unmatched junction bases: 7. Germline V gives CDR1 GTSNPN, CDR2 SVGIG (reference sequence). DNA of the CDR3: TGTGCCTGGAGTCGACAGGGGTTAGGAGGCTACACCTTC. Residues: CAWSRQGLGGYTF.

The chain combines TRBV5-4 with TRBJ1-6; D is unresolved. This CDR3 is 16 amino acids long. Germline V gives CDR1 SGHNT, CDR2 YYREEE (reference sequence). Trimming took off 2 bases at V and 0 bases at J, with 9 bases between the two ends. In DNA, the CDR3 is TGTGCCAGCAGCTTCGACGGTAGCTCCTATAATTCACCCCTCCACTTT. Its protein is CASSFDGSSYNSPLHF.

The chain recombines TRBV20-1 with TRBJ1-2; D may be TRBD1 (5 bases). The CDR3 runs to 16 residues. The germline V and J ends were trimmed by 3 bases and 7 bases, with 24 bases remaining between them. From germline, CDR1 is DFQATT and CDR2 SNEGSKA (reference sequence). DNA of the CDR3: TGCAGTGCTAGTGGACAACAGGTGAAGCAGTGGGGTGGCTACACCTTC. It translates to CSASGQQVKQWGGYTF.

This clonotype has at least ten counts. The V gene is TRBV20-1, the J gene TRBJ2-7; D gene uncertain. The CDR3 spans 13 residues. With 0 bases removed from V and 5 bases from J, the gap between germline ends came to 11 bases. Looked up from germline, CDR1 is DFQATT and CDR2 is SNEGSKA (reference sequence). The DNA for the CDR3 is TGCAGTGCTAGAGATAGTTCCAGGAACGAGCAGTACTTC. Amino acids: CSARDSSRNEQYF.

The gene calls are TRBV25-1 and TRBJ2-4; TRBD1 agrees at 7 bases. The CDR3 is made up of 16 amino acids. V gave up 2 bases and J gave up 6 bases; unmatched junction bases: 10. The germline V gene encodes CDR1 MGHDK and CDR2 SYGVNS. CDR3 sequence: CASSEGAGGFGNIQYF. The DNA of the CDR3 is TGTGCCAGCAGTGAAGGGGCAGGGGGTTTCGGAAACATTCAGTACTTC.

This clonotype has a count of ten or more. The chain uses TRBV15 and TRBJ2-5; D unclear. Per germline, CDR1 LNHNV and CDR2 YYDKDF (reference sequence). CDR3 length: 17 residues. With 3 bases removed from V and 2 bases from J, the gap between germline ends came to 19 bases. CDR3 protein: CATSRFPLGQVQETQYF. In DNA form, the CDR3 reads TGTGCCACCAGCAGGTTTCCTCTAGGGCAGGTACAAGAGACCCAGTACTTC. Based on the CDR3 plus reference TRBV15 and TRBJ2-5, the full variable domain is DAMVIQNPRYQVTQFGKPVTLSCSQTLNHNVMYWYQQKSSQAPKLLFHYYDKDFNNEADTPDNFQSRRPNTSFCFLDIRSPGLGDTAMYLCATSRFPLGQVQETQYFGPGTRLLVL.

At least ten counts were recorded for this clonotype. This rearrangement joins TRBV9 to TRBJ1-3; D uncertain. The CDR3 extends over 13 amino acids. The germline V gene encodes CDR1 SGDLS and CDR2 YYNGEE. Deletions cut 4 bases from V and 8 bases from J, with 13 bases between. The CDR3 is CASSLRTEDTIYF. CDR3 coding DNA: TGTGCCAGCAGCCTCCGGACTGAAGACACCATATATTTT.

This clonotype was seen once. CDR3 in amino acids: CSVEGMSNYGYTIYF. In DNA, the CDR3 is TGCAGCGTTGAAGGGATGAGTAACTATGGCTACACCATATATTTT. The chain links TRBV29-1 to TRBJ1-3; unclear D gene. This CDR3 is 15 amino acids long. Trimming took off 1 base at V and 8 bases at J, with 18 bases between the two ends. In germline, CDR1 is SQVTM, CDR2 ANQGSEA.

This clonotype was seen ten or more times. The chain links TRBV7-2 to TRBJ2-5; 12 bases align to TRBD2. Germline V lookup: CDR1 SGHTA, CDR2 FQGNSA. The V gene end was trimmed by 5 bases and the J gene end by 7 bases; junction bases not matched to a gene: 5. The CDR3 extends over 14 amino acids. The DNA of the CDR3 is TGTGCCAGCAGCCCCCCGGGACTAGCGGGGACCCAGTACTTC. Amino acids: CASSPPGLAGTQYF.

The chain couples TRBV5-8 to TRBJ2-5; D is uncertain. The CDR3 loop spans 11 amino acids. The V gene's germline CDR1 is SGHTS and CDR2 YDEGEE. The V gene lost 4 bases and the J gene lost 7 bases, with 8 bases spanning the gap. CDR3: CASSPRVTQYF. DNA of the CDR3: TGTGCCAGCAGCCCTCGAGTGACCCAGTACTTC.

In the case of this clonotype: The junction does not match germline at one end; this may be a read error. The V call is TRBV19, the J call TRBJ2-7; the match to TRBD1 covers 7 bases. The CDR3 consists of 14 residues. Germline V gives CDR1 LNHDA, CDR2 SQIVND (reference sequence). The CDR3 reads CASSPRQGRGEQHF. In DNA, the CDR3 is TGTGCCAGTAGTCCAAGACAGGGACGAGGTGAGCAGCACTTC.

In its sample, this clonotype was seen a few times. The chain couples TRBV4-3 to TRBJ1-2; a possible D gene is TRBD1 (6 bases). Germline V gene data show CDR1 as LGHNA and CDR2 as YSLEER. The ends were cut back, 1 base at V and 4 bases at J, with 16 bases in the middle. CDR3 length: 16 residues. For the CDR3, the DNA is TGCGCCAGCAGCCAAGTATCGCAGGGGTCTACCTATGGCTACACCTTC. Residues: CASSQVSQGSTYGYTF.

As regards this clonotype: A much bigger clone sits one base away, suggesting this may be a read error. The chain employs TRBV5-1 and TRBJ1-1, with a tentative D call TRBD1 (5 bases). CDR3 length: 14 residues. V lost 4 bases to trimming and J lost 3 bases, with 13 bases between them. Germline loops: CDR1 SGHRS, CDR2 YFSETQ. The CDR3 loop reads CASSPYGADTEAFF. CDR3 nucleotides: TGCGCCAGCAGCCCATACGGGGCGGACACTGAAGCTTTCTTT.

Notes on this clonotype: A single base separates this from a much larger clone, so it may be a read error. CDR3 nucleotide sequence: TGTGCCAGTAGTACCAGCGGGAGGAACGAGAAGTACTTC. Translating gives CASSTSGRNEKYF. The chain links TRBV19 to TRBJ2-7; TRBD2 matches 9 bases. This CDR3 is 13 amino acids long. The germline gives CDR1 LNHDA, CDR2 SQIVND (reference sequence).

For the CDR3, the DNA is TGTGCCAGCAACGAAGCGGGGGGGGTTACAGATACGCAGTATTTT. This gives the protein CASNEAGGVTDTQYF. The chain couples TRBV27 to TRBJ2-3, with 10 bases that match TRBD2. The germline V gene has CDR1 MNHEY and CDR2 SMNVEV (reference sequence). Trimming removed 7 bases from V and 3 bases from J; junction bases left unmatched: 7. This CDR3 contains 15 residues.

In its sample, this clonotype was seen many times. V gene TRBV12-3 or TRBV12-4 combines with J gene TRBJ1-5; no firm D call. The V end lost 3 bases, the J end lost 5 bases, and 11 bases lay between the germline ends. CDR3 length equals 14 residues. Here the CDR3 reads CASSFVATHQPQHF. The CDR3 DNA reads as TGTGCCAGCAGTTTTGTAGCCACCCATCAGCCCCAGCATTTT.

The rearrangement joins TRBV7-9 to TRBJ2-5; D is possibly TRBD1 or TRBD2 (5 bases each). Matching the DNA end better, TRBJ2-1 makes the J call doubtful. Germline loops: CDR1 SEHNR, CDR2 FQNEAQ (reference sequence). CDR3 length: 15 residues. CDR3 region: CASSLWELGGGEQFF. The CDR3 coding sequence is TGTGCCAGCAGCTTATGGGAGCTCGGTGGGGGTGAGCAGTTCTTC.

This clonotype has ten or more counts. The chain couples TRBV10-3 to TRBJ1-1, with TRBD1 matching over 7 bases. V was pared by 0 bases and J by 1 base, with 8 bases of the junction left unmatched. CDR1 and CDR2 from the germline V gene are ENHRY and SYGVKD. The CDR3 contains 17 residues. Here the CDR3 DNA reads TGTGCCATCAGTGAGTCTGTATTCAGGGGGTCGAACACTGAAGCTTTCTTT. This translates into CAISESVFRGSNTEAFF.

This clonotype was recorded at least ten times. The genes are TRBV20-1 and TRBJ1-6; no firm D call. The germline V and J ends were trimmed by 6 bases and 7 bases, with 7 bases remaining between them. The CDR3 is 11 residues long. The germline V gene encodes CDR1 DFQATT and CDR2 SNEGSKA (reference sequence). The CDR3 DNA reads TGCAGTGCCGGGAGGAATTCACCCCTCCACTTT. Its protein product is CSAGRNSPLHF.

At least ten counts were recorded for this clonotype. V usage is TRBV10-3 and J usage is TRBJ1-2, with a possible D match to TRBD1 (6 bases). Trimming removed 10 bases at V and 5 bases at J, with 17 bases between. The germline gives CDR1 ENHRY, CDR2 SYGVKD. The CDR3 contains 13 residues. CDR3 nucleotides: TGTGCCAGCAGGCGGACAGTGGAATATGGCTACACCTTC. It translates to CASRRTVEYGYTF.

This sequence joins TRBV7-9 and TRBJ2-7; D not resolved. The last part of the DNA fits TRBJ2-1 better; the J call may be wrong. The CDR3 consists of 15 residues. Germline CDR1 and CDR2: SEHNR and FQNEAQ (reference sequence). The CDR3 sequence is CASSPGPDSYNEQFF. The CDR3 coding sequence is TGTGCCAGCAGCCCAGGACCCGACTCCTACAATGAGCAGTTCTTC.

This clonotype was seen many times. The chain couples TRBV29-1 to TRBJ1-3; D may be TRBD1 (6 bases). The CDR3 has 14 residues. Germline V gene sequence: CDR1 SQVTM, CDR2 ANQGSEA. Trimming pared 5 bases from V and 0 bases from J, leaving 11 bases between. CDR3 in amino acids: CSVRPDSSGNTIYF. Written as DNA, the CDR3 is TGCAGCGTTCGACCGGACAGCTCTGGAAACACCATATATTTT.

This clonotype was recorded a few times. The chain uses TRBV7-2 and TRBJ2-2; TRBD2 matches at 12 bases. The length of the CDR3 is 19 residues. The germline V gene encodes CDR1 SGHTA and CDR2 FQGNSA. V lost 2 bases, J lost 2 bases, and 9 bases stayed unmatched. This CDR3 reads CASSLHASGGAANTGELFF. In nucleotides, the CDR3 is TGTGCCAGCAGCTTACACGCTAGCGGGGGGGCCGCTAACACCGGGGAGCTGTTTTTT.

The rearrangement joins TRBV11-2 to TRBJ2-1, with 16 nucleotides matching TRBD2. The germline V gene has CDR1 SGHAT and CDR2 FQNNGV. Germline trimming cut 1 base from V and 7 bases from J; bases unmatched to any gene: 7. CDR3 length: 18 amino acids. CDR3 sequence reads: CASSLGGTSGRAGNEQFF. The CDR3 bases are TGTGCCAGCAGCTTAGGAGGGACTAGCGGGAGGGCCGGGAATGAGCAGTTCTTC.

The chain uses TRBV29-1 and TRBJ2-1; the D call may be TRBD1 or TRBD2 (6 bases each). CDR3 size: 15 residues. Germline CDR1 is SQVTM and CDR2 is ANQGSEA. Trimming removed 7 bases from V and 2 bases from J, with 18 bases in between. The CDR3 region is CSANRASDTYNEQFF. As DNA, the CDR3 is TGCAGCGCCAACAGGGCTAGCGATACCTACAATGAGCAGTTCTTC.